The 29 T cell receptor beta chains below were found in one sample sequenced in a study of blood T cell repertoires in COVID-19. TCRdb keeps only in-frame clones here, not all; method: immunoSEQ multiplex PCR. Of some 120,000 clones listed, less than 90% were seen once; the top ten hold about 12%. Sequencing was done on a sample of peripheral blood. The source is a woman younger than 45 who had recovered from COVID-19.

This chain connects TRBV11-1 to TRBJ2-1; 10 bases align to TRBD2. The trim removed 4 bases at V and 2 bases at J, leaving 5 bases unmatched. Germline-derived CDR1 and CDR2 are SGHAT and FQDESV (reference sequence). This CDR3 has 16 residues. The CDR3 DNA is TGTGCCAGCAGCTCCCTCCTAGCGGGGGCCTACAATGAGCAGTTCTTC. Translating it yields CASSSLLAGAYNEQFF.

The CDR3 bases are TGTGCCAGCAGTTTACGAGGGGGCGGAAACACCATATATTTT. Translated, it gives CASSLRGGGNTIYF. This chain connects TRBV27 to TRBJ1-3; 7 bases align to TRBD1. V lost 2 bases to trimming and J lost 4 bases; unmatched junction nucleotides: 2. The germline gives CDR1 MNHEY, CDR2 SMNVEV (reference sequence). The CDR3 length is 14 residues.

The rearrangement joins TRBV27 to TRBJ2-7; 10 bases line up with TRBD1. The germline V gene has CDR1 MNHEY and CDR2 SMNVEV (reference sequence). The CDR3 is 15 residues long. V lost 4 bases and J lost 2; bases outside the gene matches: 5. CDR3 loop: CASSYRTGGAYEQYF. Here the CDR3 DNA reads TGTGCCAGCAGTTATCGGACAGGGGGGGCCTACGAGCAGTACTTC.

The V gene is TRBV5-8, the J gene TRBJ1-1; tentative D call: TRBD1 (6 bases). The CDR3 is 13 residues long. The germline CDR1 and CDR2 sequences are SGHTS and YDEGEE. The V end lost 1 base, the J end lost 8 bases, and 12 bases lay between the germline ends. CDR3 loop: CASSLPDRYEAFF. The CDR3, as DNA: TGTGCCAGCAGCTTGCCCGACAGGTACGAAGCTTTCTTT.

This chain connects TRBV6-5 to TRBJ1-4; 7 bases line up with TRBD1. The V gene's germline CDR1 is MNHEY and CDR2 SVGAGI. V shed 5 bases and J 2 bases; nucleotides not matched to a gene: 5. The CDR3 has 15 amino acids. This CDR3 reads CASSPGTATNEKLFF. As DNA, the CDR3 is TGTGCCAGCAGTCCAGGGACAGCGACTAATGAAAAACTGTTTTTT.

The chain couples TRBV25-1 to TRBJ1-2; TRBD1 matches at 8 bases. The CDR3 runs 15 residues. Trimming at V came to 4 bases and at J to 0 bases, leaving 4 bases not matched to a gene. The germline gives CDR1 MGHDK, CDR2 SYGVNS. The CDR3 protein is CASSGQGWANYGYTF. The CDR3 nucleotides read TGTGCCAGCAGTGGACAGGGGTGGGCTAACTATGGCTACACCTTC.

The CDR3 loop is CASSLSLRGLGDEQFF. The DNA for the CDR3 is TGTGCCAGCAGTTTATCCCTACGCGGCCTGGGTGATGAGCAGTTCTTC. The gene calls are TRBV27 and TRBJ2-1; no reliable D call. V was cut by 0 bases and J by 8 bases, with 17 bases left in between. This CDR3 has 16 residues. The germline gives CDR1 MNHEY, CDR2 SMNVEV (reference sequence).

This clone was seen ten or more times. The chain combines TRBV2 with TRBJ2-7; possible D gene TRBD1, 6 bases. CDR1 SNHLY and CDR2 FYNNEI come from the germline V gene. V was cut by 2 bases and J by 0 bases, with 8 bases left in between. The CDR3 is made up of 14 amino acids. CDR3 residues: CASSEQGISYEQYF. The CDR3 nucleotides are TGTGCCAGCAGTGAACAGGGGATCTCCTACGAGCAGTACTTC.

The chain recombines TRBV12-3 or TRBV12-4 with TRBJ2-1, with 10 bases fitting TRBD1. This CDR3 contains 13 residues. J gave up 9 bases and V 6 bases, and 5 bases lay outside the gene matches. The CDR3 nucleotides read TGTGCCAGCAGGCCCGGACAGGGGGGTGAGCAGTTCTTC. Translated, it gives CASRPGQGGEQFF.

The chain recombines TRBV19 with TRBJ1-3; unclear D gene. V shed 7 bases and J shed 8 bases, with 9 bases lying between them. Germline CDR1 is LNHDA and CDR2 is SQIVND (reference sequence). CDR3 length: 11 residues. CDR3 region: CASKFRDTIYF. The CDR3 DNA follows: TGTGCCAGTAAGTTCCGGGACACCATATATTTT.

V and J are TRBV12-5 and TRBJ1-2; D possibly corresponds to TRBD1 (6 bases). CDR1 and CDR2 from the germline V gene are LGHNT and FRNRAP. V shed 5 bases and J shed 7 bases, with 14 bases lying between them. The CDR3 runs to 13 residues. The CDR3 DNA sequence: TGTGCTAGTGGTGCCCCAGGGGCGGCTGGCTACACCTTC. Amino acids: CASGAPGAAGYTF.

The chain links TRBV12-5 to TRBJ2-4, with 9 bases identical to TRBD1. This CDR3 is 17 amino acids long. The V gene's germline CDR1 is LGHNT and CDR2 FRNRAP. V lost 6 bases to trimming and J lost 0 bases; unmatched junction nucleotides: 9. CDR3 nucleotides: TGTGCTAGTGGAACGAACACAGGGGGCGCAGCCAAAAACATTCAGTACTTC. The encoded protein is CASGTNTGGAAKNIQYF.

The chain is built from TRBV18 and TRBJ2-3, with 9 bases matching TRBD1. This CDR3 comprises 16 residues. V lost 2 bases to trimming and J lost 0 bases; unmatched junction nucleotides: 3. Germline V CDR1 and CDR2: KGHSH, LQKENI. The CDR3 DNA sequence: TGTGCCAGCTCACCAGGGACAGGGAAGAGCACAGATACGCAGTATTTT. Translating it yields CASSPGTGKSTDTQYF.

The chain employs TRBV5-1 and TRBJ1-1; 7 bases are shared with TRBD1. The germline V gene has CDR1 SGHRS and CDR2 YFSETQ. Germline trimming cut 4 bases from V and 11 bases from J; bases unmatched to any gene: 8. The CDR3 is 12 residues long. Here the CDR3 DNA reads TGCGCCAGCAGCGAACCGACAGGGAACGCTTTCTTT. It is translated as CASSEPTGNAFF.

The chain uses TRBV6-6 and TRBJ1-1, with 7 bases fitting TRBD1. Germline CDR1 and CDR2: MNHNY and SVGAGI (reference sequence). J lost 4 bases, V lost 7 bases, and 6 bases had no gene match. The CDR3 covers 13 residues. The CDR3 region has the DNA TGTGCCAGCAACCCACAGGGGCCCACTGAAGCTTTCTTT. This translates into CASNPQGPTEAFF.

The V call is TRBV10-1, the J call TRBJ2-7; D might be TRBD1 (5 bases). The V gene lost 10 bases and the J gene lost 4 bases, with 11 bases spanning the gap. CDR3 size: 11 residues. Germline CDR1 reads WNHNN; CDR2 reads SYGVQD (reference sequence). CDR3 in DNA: TGCGCCATTACTCAGGGTTACGAGCAGTACTTC. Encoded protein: CAITQGYEQYF.

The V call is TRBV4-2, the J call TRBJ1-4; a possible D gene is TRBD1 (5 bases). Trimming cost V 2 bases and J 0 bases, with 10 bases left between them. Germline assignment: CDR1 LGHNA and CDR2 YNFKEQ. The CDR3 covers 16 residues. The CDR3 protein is CASSQLPGATNEKLFF. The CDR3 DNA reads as TGTGCCAGCAGCCAATTACCGGGGGCAACTAATGAAAAACTGTTTTTT.

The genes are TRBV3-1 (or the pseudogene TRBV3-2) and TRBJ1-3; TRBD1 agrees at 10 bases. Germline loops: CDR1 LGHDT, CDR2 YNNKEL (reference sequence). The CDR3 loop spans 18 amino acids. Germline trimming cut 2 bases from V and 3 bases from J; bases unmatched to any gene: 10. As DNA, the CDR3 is TGTGCCAGCAGCCAACGGATCCGGGACAGGGGTAATGGAAACACCATATATTTT. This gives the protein CASSQRIRDRGNGNTIYF.

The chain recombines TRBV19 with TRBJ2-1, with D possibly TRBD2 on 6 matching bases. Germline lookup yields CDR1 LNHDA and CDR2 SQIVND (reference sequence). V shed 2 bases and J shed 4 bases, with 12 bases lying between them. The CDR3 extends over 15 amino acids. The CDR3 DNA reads TGTGCCAGTAGTATAAAGGGGCGGGATTACAATGAGCAGTTCTTC. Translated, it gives CASSIKGRDYNEQFF.

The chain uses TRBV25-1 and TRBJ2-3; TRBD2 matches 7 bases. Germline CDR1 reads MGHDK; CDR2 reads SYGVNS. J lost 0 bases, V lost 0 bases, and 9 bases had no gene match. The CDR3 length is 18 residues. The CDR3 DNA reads TGTGCCAGCAGTGAATACCCCCCACTAGCGCCTAGCACAGATACGCAGTATTTT. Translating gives CASSEYPPLAPSTDTQYF.

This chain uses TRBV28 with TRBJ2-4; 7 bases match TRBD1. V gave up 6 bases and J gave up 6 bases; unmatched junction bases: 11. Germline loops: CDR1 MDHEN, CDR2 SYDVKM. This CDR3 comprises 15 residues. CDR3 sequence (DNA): TGTGCCAGCAGGGAACAGGGGAACGGCCGAAACATTCAGTACTTC. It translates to CASREQGNGRNIQYF.

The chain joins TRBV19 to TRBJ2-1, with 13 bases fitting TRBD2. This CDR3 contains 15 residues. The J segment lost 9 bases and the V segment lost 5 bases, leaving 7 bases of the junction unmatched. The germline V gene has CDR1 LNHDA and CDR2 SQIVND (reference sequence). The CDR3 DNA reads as TGTGCCAGTAGTCCTCGGACTAGCGGGGGCGCTGAGCAGTTCTTC. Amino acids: CASSPRTSGGAEQFF.

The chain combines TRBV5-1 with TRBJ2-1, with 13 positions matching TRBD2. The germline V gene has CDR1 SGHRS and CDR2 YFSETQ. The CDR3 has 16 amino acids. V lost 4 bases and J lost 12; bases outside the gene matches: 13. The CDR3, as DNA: TGCGCCAGCAGCCCAAGCTGGACTAGCGGGAGCCTAGGGCAGTTCTTC. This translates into CASSPSWTSGSLGQFF. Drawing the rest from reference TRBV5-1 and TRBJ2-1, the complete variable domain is KAGVTQTPRYLIKTRGQQVTLSCSPISGHRSVSWYQQTPGQGLQFLFEYFSETQRNKGNFPGRFSGRQFSNSRSEMNVSTLELGDSALYLCASSPSWTSGSLGQFFGPGTRLTVL.

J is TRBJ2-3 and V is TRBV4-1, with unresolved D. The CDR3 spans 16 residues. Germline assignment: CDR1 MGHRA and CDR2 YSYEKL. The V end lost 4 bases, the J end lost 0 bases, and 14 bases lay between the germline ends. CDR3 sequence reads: CASSPGSTASTDTQYF. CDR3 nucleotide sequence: TGCGCCAGCAGCCCCGGGTCGACTGCTAGCACAGATACGCAGTATTTT.

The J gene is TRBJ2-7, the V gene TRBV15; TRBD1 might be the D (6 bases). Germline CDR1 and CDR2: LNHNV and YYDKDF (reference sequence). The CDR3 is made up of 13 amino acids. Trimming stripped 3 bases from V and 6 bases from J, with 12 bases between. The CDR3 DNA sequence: TGTGCCACCAGCAGGGTGTACAGGGTCGAGCAGTACTTC. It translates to CATSRVYRVEQYF.

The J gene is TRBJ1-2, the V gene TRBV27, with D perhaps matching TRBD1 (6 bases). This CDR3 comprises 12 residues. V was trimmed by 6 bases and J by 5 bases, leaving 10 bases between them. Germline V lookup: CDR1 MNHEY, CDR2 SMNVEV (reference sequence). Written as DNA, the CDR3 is TGTGCCAGCAGGGGAGACAGGTATGGCTACACCTTC. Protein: CASRGDRYGYTF.

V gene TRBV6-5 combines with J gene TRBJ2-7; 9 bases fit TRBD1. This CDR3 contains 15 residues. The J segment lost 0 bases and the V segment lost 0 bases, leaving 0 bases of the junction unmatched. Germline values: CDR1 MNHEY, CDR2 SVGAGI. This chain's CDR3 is CASSYSTGGSYEQYF. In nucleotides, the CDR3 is TGTGCCAGCAGTTACTCGACAGGGGGCTCCTACGAGCAGTACTTC.

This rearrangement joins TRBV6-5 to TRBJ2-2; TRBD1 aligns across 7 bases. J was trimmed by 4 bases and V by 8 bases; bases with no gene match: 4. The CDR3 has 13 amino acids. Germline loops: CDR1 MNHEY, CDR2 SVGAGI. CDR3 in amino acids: CASPDRSTGELFF. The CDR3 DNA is TGTGCCAGCCCGGACAGGAGCACCGGGGAGCTGTTTTTT.

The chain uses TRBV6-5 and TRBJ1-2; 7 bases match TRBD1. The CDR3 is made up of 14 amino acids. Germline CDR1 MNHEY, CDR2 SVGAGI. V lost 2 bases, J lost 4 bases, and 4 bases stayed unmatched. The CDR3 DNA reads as TGTGCCAGCAGTTACGCCGGGACAGCCTATGGCTACACCTTC. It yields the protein CASSYAGTAYGYTF.